Listed below are T cell receptor beta chains from one sample, sequenced in a study of shared clonotypes between healthy human individuals. Libraries were prepared by immunoSEQ multiplex PCR; TCRdb keeps only in-frame clonotypes and omits some of them. The sample has more than 500,000 clones; about 96% are singletons. The sample was naive CD4+ T cells sorted from blood. The receptors originated from a woman younger than 45 in good health. Each CDR3 is given with its conserved first and last residue. D genes are given only for firm matches. Clone size is given for some rows only: seen once, a few or many times, or a class if the clone is expanded.

clone_size,v_call,d_call,j_call,cdr3_aa,cdr3_nt
NA,TRBV27,TRBD2,TRBJ2-7,CATRASGRPREQYF,TGTGCCACCCGCGCTAGCGGGAGGCCGAGGGAGCAGTACTTC
NA,TRBV4-1,NA,TRBJ2-7,CASSLRTMDEQYF,TGCGCCAGCAGCCTCCGGACTATGGACGAGCAGTACTTC
NA,TRBV16,NA,TRBJ1-1,CASSQGSGNTEAFF,TGTGCCAGCAGCCAAGGTTCGGGTAACACTGAAGCTTTCTTT
NA,TRBV2,NA,TRBJ2-7,CASLYGAEGEQYF,TGTGCCAGCCTCTACGGGGCAGAGGGCGAGCAGTACTTC
NA,TRBV5-6,NA,TRBJ1-2,CASSSGLEGGYTF,TGTGCCAGCAGCTCGGGACTGGAGGGTGGCTACACCTTC
NA,TRBV19,NA,TRBJ2-1,CASTPAGTLFNEQFF,TGTGCCAGTACCCCTGCGGGGACACTATTCAATGAGCAGTTCTTC
NA,TRBV5-1,NA,TRBJ2-7,CASSFNREGEQYF,TGCGCCAGCAGCTTCAACAGGGAGGGGGAGCAGTACTTC
NA,TRBV5-6,NA,TRBJ1-1,CASSQQAEAFF,TGTGCCAGCAGCCAACAGGCTGAAGCTTTCTTT
NA,TRBV2,NA,TRBJ1-5,CASSVRGNQPQHF,TGTGCCAGCAGTGTGCGAGGCAATCAGCCCCAGCATTTT
once,TRBV15,NA,TRBJ1-3,CATSRDRNTGSGNTIYF,TGTGCCACCAGCAGAGATCGGAACACCGGCTCTGGAAACACCATATATTTT
NA,TRBV7-9,NA,TRBJ2-7,CASSSLGDEQYF,TGTGCCAGCAGCTCTCTTGGCGACGAGCAGTACTTC
NA,TRBV15,NA,TRBJ2-3,CATSQSRDTQSTDTQYF,TGTGCCACCAGCCAGTCCCGGGACACTCAGAGCACAGATACGCAGTATTTT
NA,TRBV27,NA,TRBJ1-3,CASSFVSDSFPNTIYF,TGTGCCAGCAGTTTCGTTAGCGATTCATTTCCAAACACCATATATTTT
NA,TRBV10-1,TRBD2,TRBJ2-2,CASSDRGGNTGELFF,TGCGCCAGCAGTGATCGGGGGGGCAACACCGGGGAGCTGTTTTTT
NA,TRBV4-1,TRBD1,TRBJ1-3,CASSPSPPGQVKGNTIYF,TGCGCCAGCAGCCCAAGTCCCCCGGGACAGGTCAAAGGAAACACCATATATTTT
NA,TRBV19,TRBD2,TRBJ2-3,CASSMYPPLGAGADTQYF,TGTGCCAGTAGTATGTACCCCCCACTTGGCGCGGGAGCCGATACGCAGTATTTT
NA,TRBV10-3,TRBD2,TRBJ2-1,CAITNFAGGHRNEQFF,TGTGCCATCACAAATTTCGCGGGAGGTCACCGCAATGAGCAGTTCTTC
once,TRBV15,NA,TRBJ2-1,CATSRGGSPYNEQFF,TGTGCCACCAGCAGAGGAGGGAGTCCCTACAATGAGCAGTTCTTC
NA,TRBV29-1,TRBD1,TRBJ2-7,CSVPGTGSSEQYF,TGCAGCGTTCCCGGGACAGGTTCATCCGAGCAGTACTTC
NA,TRBV4-2,NA,TRBJ1-2,CASSQGEGPNYGYTF,TGTGCCAGCAGCCAAGGGGAAGGGCCGAACTACGGCTACACCTTC
few,TRBV7-9,TRBD1,TRBJ2-7,CASSSQGGEQYF,TGTGCCAGCAGCTCACAGGGGGGCGAGCAGTACTTC
NA,TRBV11-1,TRBD2,TRBJ2-7,CASSGREYEQYF,TGTGCCAGCAGCGGGCGGGAGTACGAGCAGTACTTC
NA,TRBV28,NA,TRBJ2-7,CASSEPSYEQYF,TGTGCCAGCAGTGAACCAAGCTACGAGCAGTACTTC
NA,TRBV6-5,NA,TRBJ1-4,CASSHAGSDEKLFF,TGTGCCAGCAGCCACGCCGGGTCCGATGAAAAACTGTTTTTT
NA,TRBV9,TRBD1,TRBJ2-1,CASSSTGGIYTGEQFF,TGTGCCAGCAGCTCCACAGGGGGCATCTATACAGGGGAGCAGTTCTTC
once,TRBV2,NA,TRBJ2-4,CASSAGGENIQYF,TGTGCCAGCAGTGCGGGGGGCGAAAACATTCAGTACTTC
NA,TRBV25-1,NA,TRBJ2-1,CASSEIGTGYNEQFF,TGTGCCAGCAGTGAAATAGGGACTGGATACAATGAGCAGTTCTTC
NA,TRBV20-1,NA,TRBJ2-1,CSAGPLNEQFF,TGCAGTGCTGGACCCCTCAATGAGCAGTTCTTC
once,TRBV11-3,NA,TRBJ2-7,CASSLGTYEQYF,TGTGCCAGCAGCTTAGGAACCTACGAGCAGTACTTC
NA,TRBV21-1,NA,TRBJ1-4,CASSKARVRTAVFF,TGTGCCAGCAGCAAAGCACGAGTGAGGACCGCGGTGTTTTTT
NA,TRBV27,NA,TRBJ2-1,CASSTRLASYNEQFF,TGTGCCAGCAGTACGCGACTGGCCTCCTACAATGAGCAGTTCTTC
NA,TRBV7-2,NA,TRBJ2-7,CASSFQGGPSYEQYF,TGTGCCAGCAGCTTCCAGGGGGGACCTTCCTACGAGCAGTACTTC
NA,TRBV28,TRBD2,TRBJ2-7,CASSTLGLAGTYEQYF,TGTGCCAGCAGTACCCTAGGACTAGCGGGAACCTACGAGCAGTACTTC
NA,TRBV14,NA,TRBJ2-3,CASRPNRGGLPTDTQYF,TGTGCCAGCAGGCCTAATCGTGGGGGGCTTCCCACAGATACGCAGTATTTT
NA,TRBV4-2,TRBD1,TRBJ1-2,CASSQIELGGRGYTF,TGTGCCAGCAGCCAAATTGAGTTAGGGGGCCGGGGCTACACCTTC
NA,TRBV6-1,TRBD1,TRBJ2-5,CASSDGTAEETQYF,TGTGCCAGCAGTGACGGGACAGCAGAAGAGACCCAGTACTTC
NA,TRBV12-5,NA,TRBJ2-2,CASGLVTPGGTGELFF,TGTGCTAGTGGTTTGGTAACCCCTGGGGGCACCGGGGAGCTGTTTTTT
NA,TRBV5-4,NA,TRBJ2-7,CASSLGQYEQYF,TGTGCCAGCAGCTTGGGACAGTACGAGCAGTACTTC
NA,TRBV19,NA,TRBJ1-5,CASTTSRTPHQPQHF,TGTGCCAGTACCACTTCCCGGACGCCCCATCAGCCCCAGCATTTT
NA,TRBV5-1,NA,TRBJ2-5,CASSLPGRETQYF,TGCGCCAGCAGCTTGCCGGGTAGAGAGACCCAGTACTTC
NA,TRBV4-1,NA,TRBJ2-1,CASSHIARSSYNEQFF,TGCGCCAGCAGCCACATAGCGCGGAGCTCCTACAATGAGCAGTTCTTC
NA,TRBV29-1,TRBD1,TRBJ2-1,CSVSGTGAYNEQFF,TGCAGCGTTTCCGGGACAGGGGCCTACAATGAGCAGTTCTTC
NA,TRBV11-2,NA,TRBJ2-5,CASSPDETQYF,TGTGCCAGCAGCCCCGATGAGACCCAGTACTTC
NA,TRBV27,NA,TRBJ2-1,CASRANGGTVRYNEQFF,TGTGCCAGCAGAGCCAACGGTGGAACAGTTAGGTACAATGAGCAGTTCTTC
once,TRBV7-2,TRBD1,TRBJ1-2,CARRQGLRDGYTF,TGTGCCAGGAGACAGGGCCTGAGGGACGGCTACACCTTC
once,TRBV19,NA,TRBJ2-7,CASSLTDSYEQYF,TGTGCCAGTAGCTTGACGGACTCCTACGAGCAGTACTTC
NA,TRBV18,TRBD1,TRBJ1-1,CASSLGQGVNTEAFF,TGTGCCAGCTCACTGGGACAGGGAGTGAACACTGAAGCTTTCTTT
NA,TRBV6-1,NA,TRBJ2-3,CASYNHGGSDTQYF,TGTGCCAGCTATAACCACGGGGGTTCTGATACGCAGTATTTT